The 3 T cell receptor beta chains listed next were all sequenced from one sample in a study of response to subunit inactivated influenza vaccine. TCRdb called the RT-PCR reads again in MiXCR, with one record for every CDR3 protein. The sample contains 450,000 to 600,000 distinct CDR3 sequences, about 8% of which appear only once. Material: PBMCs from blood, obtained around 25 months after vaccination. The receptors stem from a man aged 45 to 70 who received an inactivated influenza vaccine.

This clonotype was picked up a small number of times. In DNA, the CDR3 is TGTGCCTGGAGGGACAGGGGGCGCGGCACCGGGGAGCTGTTTTTT. Residues: CAWRDRGRGTGELFF. This rearrangement joins TRBV30 to TRBJ2-2; 11 nucleotides match TRBD1. V was clipped by 3 bases and J by 4 bases; unmatched bases: 4. Per the germline V gene, CDR1 is GTSNPN and CDR2 is SVGIG (reference sequence). The CDR3 length is 15 residues.

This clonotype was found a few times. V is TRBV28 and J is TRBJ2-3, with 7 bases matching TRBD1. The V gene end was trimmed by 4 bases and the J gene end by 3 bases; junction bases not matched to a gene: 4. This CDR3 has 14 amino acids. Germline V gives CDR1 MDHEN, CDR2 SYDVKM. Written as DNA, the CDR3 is TGTGCCAGCAGTTCCACAGGGGAGACAGATACGCAGTATTTT. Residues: CASSSTGETDTQYF.

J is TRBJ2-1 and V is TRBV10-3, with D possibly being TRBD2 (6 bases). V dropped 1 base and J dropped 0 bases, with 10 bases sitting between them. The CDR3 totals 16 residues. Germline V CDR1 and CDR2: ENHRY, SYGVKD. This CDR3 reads CAISEFQEGSYNEQFF. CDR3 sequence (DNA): TGTGCCATCAGTGAGTTTCAGGAGGGCTCCTACAATGAGCAGTTCTTC.